This TCR beta chain was documented in a study of CD8+CD57+ T cells in acquired aplastic anemia. Study details: The study obtained an average of around 2.9 ug of DNA from sorted CD4+ and CD8+ cells.

Study-level findings and limits: Some 31 CD8+ CDR3 sequences were shared between patients and controls.

Researchers used genomic DNA as the template to profile TCR beta VDJ and CDR3. TCRdb ran MiXCR on the reads and lists one entry per CDR3 protein. This sample has some 170,000 distinct CDR3 sequences, with about 70% found just once. With regard to this clonotype: Its target is not known.

Patients sequenced had flow cytometry evidence of CD8+CD57+ cell expansion. Severe acquired aplastic anemia was diagnosed in all patients. The CDR3 is 15 amino acids. The trim removed 3 bases at V and 4 bases at J, leaving 3 bases unmatched. Germline lookup yields CDR1 SGHDT and CDR2 YYEEEE. The receptor was derived from a human donor with aplastic anemia. Material for sequencing was sorted CD4+, CD8+, or CD8+CD57+ T cells (not recorded which) from PBMCs. The chain joins TRBV5-6 to TRBJ1-5, with 11 bases that match TRBD1. The CDR3 DNA is TGTGCCAGCAGCTCCTGGGACAGGGGGAATCAGCCCCAGCATTTT. Residues: CASSSWDRGNQPQHF.